This T cell receptor beta chain emerged from a study of CD8 T cells in ankylosing spondylitis. CDR3 size: 15 residues. CDR1 is SGHRS, CDR2 YFSETQ, per germline. V gave up 1 base and J gave up 5 bases; unmatched junction bases: 6. TCRdb re-analysed the 5' RACE reads in MiXCR, keeping a single row per CDR3 protein. The data show roughly 280,000 distinct CDR3 sequences, roughly 20% seen once. This clonotype has at least ten counts. The antigen is unknown. Findings and caveats of the study: Researchers reportedly found disease-linked clones significantly enriched in matched ankylosing spondylitis synovial fluid. In ankylosing spondylitis blood, a motif of seven or eight highly homologous TCR beta variants appeared characteristic. Within peripheral blood, clones linked to disease were CD8+ and relatively rare.

The receptor was isolated from a male donor with ankylosing spondylitis or in good health (not recorded which). V usage is TRBV5-1 and J usage is TRBJ2-1; 7 nucleotides align to TRBD2. The sample was blood, either unsorted or a sorted T cell fraction (not recorded which). CDR3 residues: CASSLSLAAHNEQFF. The CDR3 bases are TGCGCCAGCAGCTTGAGCCTAGCGGCCCACAATGAGCAGTTCTTC. Variable domain in full (rest from reference TRBV5-1 and TRBJ2-1): KAGVTQTPRYLIKTRGQQVTLSCSPISGHRSVSWYQQTPGQGLQFLFEYFSETQRNKGNFPGRFSGRQFSNSRSEMNVSTLELGDSALYLCASSLSLAAHNEQFFGPGTRLTVL.